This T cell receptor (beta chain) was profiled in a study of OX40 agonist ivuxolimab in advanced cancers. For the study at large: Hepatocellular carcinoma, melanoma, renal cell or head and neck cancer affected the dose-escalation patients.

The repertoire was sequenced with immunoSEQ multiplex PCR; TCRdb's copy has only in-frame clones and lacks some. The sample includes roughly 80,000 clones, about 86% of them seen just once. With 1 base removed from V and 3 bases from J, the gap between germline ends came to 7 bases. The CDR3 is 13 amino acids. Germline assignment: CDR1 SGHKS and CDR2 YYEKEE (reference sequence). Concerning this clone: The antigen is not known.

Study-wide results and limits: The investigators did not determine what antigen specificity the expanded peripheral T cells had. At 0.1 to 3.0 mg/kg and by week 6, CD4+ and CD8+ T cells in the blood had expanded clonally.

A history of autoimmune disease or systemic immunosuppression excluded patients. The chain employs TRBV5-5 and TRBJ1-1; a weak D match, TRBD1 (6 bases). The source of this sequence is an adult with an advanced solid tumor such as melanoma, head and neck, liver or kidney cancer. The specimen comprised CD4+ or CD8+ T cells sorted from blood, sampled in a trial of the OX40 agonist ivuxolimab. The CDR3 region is CASSLQGHTEAFF. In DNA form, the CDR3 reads TGTGCCAGCAGCTTGCAGGGGCACACTGAAGCTTTCTTT.